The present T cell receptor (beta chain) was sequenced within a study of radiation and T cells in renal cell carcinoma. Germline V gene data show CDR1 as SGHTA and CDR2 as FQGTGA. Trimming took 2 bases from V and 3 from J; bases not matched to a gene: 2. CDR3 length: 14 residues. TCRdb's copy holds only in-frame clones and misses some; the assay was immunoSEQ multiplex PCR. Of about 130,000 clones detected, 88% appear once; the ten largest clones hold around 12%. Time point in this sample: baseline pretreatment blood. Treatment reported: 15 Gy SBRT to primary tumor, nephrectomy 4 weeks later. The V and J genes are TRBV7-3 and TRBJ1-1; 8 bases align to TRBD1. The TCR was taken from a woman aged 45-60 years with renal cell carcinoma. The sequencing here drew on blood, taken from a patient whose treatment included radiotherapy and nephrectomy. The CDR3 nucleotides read TGTGCCAGCAGCTTAGGACAGGGACACACTGAAGCTTTCTTT. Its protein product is CASSLGQGHTEAFF.